The 12 T cell receptor beta chains reported below all come from one sample, sequenced in a study of OX40 agonist ivuxolimab in advanced cancers. Using immunoSEQ multiplex PCR, the repertoire was profiled, and TCRdb retains in-frame clones only, with some absent. This table has some 80,000 clones, over 85% appearing once. The sample here was CD4+ or CD8+ T cells sorted from blood, taken in a trial of the OX40 agonist ivuxolimab. The source of these receptors is an adult with an advanced solid tumor such as melanoma, head and neck, liver or kidney cancer.

This clone has more than one count but fewer than ten. The CDR3 nucleotides read TGTGCCACCAGCAGAGTGGGGCAGGGGGCACGAGAGACCCAGTACTTC. Protein product: CATSRVGQGARETQYF. The chain links TRBV15 to TRBJ2-5; 8 bases align to TRBD1. V shed 1 base, J shed 4 bases, and the junction held 8 bases outside the gene matches. Germline CDR1 LNHNV, CDR2 YYDKDF (reference sequence). This CDR3 is built from 16 residues.

The V gene is TRBV7-3, the J gene TRBJ1-4, with D uncertain. The CDR3 spans 13 residues. The V end was cut by 4 bases, the J end by 6 bases, with 9 bases between. The germline V gene has CDR1 SGHTA and CDR2 FQGTGA. The CDR3 loop reads CASSSGPDEKLFF. The CDR3 nucleotides are TGTGCCAGCAGCTCAGGCCCCGATGAAAAACTGTTTTTT. The entire variable domain, with the rest obtained from reference TRBV7-3 and TRBJ1-4, is as follows: GAGVSQTPSNKVTEKGKYVELRCDPISGHTALYWYRQSLGQGPEFLIYFQGTGAADDSGLPNDRFFAVRPEGSVSTLKIQRTERGDSAVYLCASSSGPDEKLFFGSGTQLSVL.

This clone showed up just once. V is TRBV6-4 and J is TRBJ1-5; the D gene is possibly TRBD1 (5 bases). Germline CDR1 is MRHNA and CDR2 is SNTAGT. CDR3 length: 16 amino acids. Trimming removed 1 base from V and 0 bases from J, with 10 bases in between. CDR3 bases: TGTGCCAGCAGTGACTTTCGGACATATAGCAATCAGCCCCAGCATTTT. This codes for CASSDFRTYSNQPQHF.

The chain combines TRBV19 with TRBJ2-5, with D unclear. Germline CDR1 reads LNHDA; CDR2 reads SQIVND (reference sequence). V lost 8 bases and J 4 bases, leaving 8 bases between the germline ends. The CDR3 is 11 residues long. DNA for the CDR3: TGTGCCAGTTCCCCGGGAGAGACCCAGTACTTC. The encoded protein is CASSPGETQYF.

This chain joins TRBV5-1 and TRBJ2-3, with D perhaps matching TRBD2 (6 bases). CDR1 is SGHRS, CDR2 YFSETQ, per germline. The V gene lost 0 bases and the J gene lost 5 bases, with 13 bases spanning the gap. This CDR3 comprises 15 residues. CDR3 nucleotides: TGCGCCAGCAGCTTGGAACCCCCCGGGAGAGATACGCAGTATTTT. It translates to CASSLEPPGRDTQYF.

This chain links TRBV9 with TRBJ2-1; 7 bases map to TRBD1. Germline CDR1 SGDLS, CDR2 YYNGEE. Trimming cost V 3 bases and J 7 bases; bases outside gene matches: 7. The CDR3 runs 14 residues. The CDR3 is CASSAQGSLNEQFF. In DNA, the CDR3 is TGTGCCAGCAGCGCACAGGGGTCCTTAAATGAGCAGTTCTTC.

The chain joins TRBV6-1 to TRBJ2-1, with 7 bases identical to TRBD1. V trimming: 4 bases; J trimming: 10 bases; junction bases outside the gene matches: 10. The CDR3 is made up of 14 amino acids. The germline gives CDR1 MNHNS, CDR2 SASEGT. DNA for the CDR3: TGTGCCAGCAGTGTGCGGACAGGCTCCATGGAGCAGTTCTTC. It is translated as CASSVRTGSMEQFF.

The chain carries TRBV4-3 and TRBJ2-5; D is ambiguous. The CDR3 covers 13 residues. V lost 0 bases and J lost 8, with 10 bases in between. Germline V gene sequence: CDR1 LGHNA, CDR2 YSLEER. The CDR3 sequence: CASSQDLISTQYF. The CDR3 DNA is TGCGCCAGCAGCCAAGACCTAATCTCAACCCAGTACTTC.

This clone has just one count. The chain couples TRBV9 to TRBJ2-7; D perhaps matches TRBD2 (6 bases). Germline loops: CDR1 SGDLS, CDR2 YYNGEE. The V gene lost 6 bases and the J gene lost 1 base, with 14 bases spanning the gap. This CDR3 is built from 14 residues. CDR3 sequence reads: CASNGGTGSYEQYF. The CDR3 region has the DNA TGTGCCAGCAATGGCGGGACCGGGTCCTACGAGCAGTACTTC.

The chain has TRBV30 and TRBJ2-1; D gene unclear. CDR3 length: 13 amino acids. The V and J ends lost 2 bases and 10 bases respectively, with 15 bases between them. Germline lookup yields CDR1 GTSNPN and CDR2 SVGIG (reference sequence). The CDR3 loop reads CAWSLGMGTEQFF. DNA of the CDR3: TGTGCCTGGAGTTTGGGGATGGGTACCGAGCAGTTCTTC.

V gene TRBV6-5 combines with J gene TRBJ2-7; TRBD2 matches at 8 bases. After removal of 6 bases from V and 3 bases from J, the junction contained 7 bases not matched to a gene. The V gene's germline CDR1 is MNHEY and CDR2 SVGAGI. This CDR3 is 14 amino acids long. CDR3 bases: TGTGCCAGCAGAACCGGGACTAGTATCTACGAGCAGTACTTC. Protein product: CASRTGTSIYEQYF.

This chain uses TRBV7-9 with TRBJ2-5; D possibly matches TRBD1 or TRBD2 (5 bases each). The CDR3 extends over 15 amino acids. V dropped 2 bases and J dropped 5 bases, with 15 bases sitting between them. Germline CDR1 is SEHNR and CDR2 is FQNEAQ (reference sequence). In DNA form, the CDR3 reads TGTGCCAGCAGCTTATTTAAGTGGGGGATCGAGACCCAGTACTTC. Its protein product is CASSLFKWGIETQYF.